The next 20 T cell receptor beta chains were all read from a single sample in a study of human T cells and chemical hapten exposure. During construction of the library, unique molecular identifiers were attached to individual cDNA molecules for quantitative, reproducible TCR counting. TCRdb fed the reads into MiXCR, producing one record per CDR3 protein. The profile shows about 120,000 distinct CDR3 sequences, 8.5% to 9% of them singletons. It was unfractionated whole blood from which total RNA was extracted. Sequenced material: whole blood. Every receptor here comes from a human donor in good health. Some clones in this sample may be carry-over from other donors' samples.

This clonotype was seen many times. The chain links TRBV29-1 to TRBJ2-2; no firm D call. Per germline, CDR1 SQVTM and CDR2 ANQGSEA. CDR3 length: 13 residues. V lost 3 bases and J 3 bases, leaving 8 bases between the germline ends. CDR3 DNA sequence: TGCAGCGTTGAGGGCCGCTACACCGGGGAGCTGTTTTTT. Its translation is CSVEGRYTGELFF.

The genes are TRBV12-3 or TRBV12-4 and TRBJ2-7, with 10 bases matching TRBD1. V lost 6 bases, J lost 0 bases, and 5 bases stayed unmatched. CDR3 length equals 15 residues. The CDR3 DNA is TGTGCCAGCAGGCGACAGGGGGCGAGCTCCTACGAGCAGTACTTC. Amino acid sequence: CASRRQGASSYEQYF.

This clonotype was counted many times. The chain combines TRBV6-1 with TRBJ2-3; TRBD2 matches 14 bases. The V segment lost 4 bases and the J segment 4 bases; nucleotides outside the gene matches: 1. The CDR3 runs 15 residues. Germline V CDR1 and CDR2: MNHNS, SASEGT. The CDR3 spells CASSGLAGGPDTQYF. The CDR3 region has the DNA TGTGCCAGCAGTGGACTAGCGGGGGGGCCAGATACGCAGTATTTT.

This clonotype appeared many times. The rearrangement uses TRBV5-1 and TRBJ1-5; D call uncertain. The CDR3 runs 15 residues. CDR1 and CDR2 (germline): SGHRS, YFSETQ. V lost 3 bases and J lost 0, with 10 bases in between. CDR3 region: CASSSGSNSNQPQHF. Written as DNA, the CDR3 is TGCGCCAGCAGCTCGGGATCTAATAGCAATCAGCCCCAGCATTTT.

In its sample, this clonotype was seen a few times. This rearrangement joins TRBV5-1 to TRBJ2-3, with 13 bases lining up with TRBD2. The ends lost 2 bases at V and 0 bases at J; junction bases unmatched: 3. Germline-derived CDR1 and CDR2 are SGHRS and YFSETQ. This CDR3 comprises 17 residues. CDR3 bases: TGCGCCAGCAGCTTTAGGACTAGCGGGGGTAGCACAGATACGCAGTATTTT. Amino acid sequence: CASSFRTSGGSTDTQYF.

CDR3 region: CASSQPGTGEETQYF. The CDR3 DNA reads TGCGCCAGCAGCCAGCCCGGGACAGGGGAAGAGACCCAGTACTTC. The chain links TRBV4-3 to TRBJ2-5, with 10 bases aligning to TRBD1. CDR1 and CDR2 (germline): LGHNA, YSLEER. V shed 3 bases and J 3 bases; nucleotides not matched to a gene: 4. This CDR3 has 15 amino acids.

Ten or more counts support this clonotype. The chain couples TRBV7-9 to TRBJ1-6, with 7 bases identical to TRBD1. The V gene's germline CDR1 is SEHNR and CDR2 FQNEAQ (reference sequence). Trimming removed 6 bases from V and 5 bases from J; junction bases left unmatched: 7. The CDR3 length is 15 residues. CDR3 sequence reads: CASSPPGTDNSPLHF. The CDR3 DNA follows: TGTGCCAGCAGTCCCCCCGGGACAGATAATTCACCCCTCCACTTT.

Ten or more counts support this clonotype. This chain joins TRBV12-5 and TRBJ2-7, with unresolved D. V gave up 3 bases and J gave up 2 bases, with 14 bases separating them. CDR1 and CDR2 from the germline V gene are LGHNT and FRNRAP. The CDR3 runs to 15 residues. CDR3 region: CASGLGLPPAYEQYF. The CDR3 region has the DNA TGTGCTAGTGGTTTAGGATTGCCCCCTGCCTACGAGCAGTACTTC.

V and J are TRBV30 and TRBJ2-3; TRBD2 matches at 13 bases. The CDR3 covers 16 residues. The J segment lost 1 base and the V segment lost 6 bases, leaving 7 bases of the junction unmatched. The germline CDR1 and CDR2 sequences are GTSNPN and SVGIG (reference sequence). Written as DNA, the CDR3 is TGTGCCTGTGAGACTAGCGGGAGGATGGGCACAGATACGCAGTATTTT. It encodes CACETSGRMGTDTQYF. The full variable domain, with the rest looked up from reference TRBV30 and TRBJ2-3, is SQTIHQWPATLVQPVGSPLSLECTVEGTSNPNLYWYRQAAGRGLQLLFYSVGIGQISSEVPQNLSASRPQDRQFILSSKKLLLSDSGFYLCACETSGRMGTDTQYFGPGTRLTVL.

Ten or more counts support this clonotype. The CDR3 bases are TGTGCCAGCAGCCTCGCGGGACTAGCGGAACCCACAGATACGCAGTATTTT. Residues: CASSLAGLAEPTDTQYF. V and J are TRBV7-6 and TRBJ2-3; 11 bases map to TRBD2. This CDR3 region has 17 residues. Germline V gene data show CDR1 as SGHVS and CDR2 as FNYEAQ. J gave up 2 bases and V 5 bases, and 9 bases lay outside the gene matches.

The chain uses TRBV19 and TRBJ2-5; D may be TRBD1 or TRBD2 (5 bases each). This CDR3 is built from 15 residues. V lost 9 bases and J 5 bases, leaving 22 bases between the germline ends. Germline V CDR1 and CDR2: LNHDA, SQIVND (reference sequence). CDR3 amino acids: CASGQGMGPGETQYF. The CDR3 DNA reads as TGTGCCAGCGGCCAGGGAATGGGGCCGGGGGAGACCCAGTACTTC.

The chain uses TRBV10-3 and TRBJ2-1, with TRBD2 identical over 14 bases. This CDR3 is built from 15 residues. V lost 5 bases, J lost 8 bases, and 5 bases stayed unmatched. Germline CDR1 ENHRY, CDR2 SYGVKD. The CDR3 DNA is TGTGCCATCAGTTGGGGGACTAGCGGGAGTTATGAGCAGTTCTTC. This codes for CAISWGTSGSYEQFF.

This clonotype was counted only a few times. V is TRBV5-1 and J is TRBJ2-7; perhaps TRBD1 as D (6 bases). Germline V gene lookup returns CDR1 SGHRS and CDR2 YFSETQ. This CDR3 region has 14 residues. V lost 5 bases to trimming and J lost 0 bases, with 12 bases between them. The CDR3 sequence: CASSTGPPSYEQYF. The CDR3 DNA sequence: TGCGCCAGCAGTACAGGGCCCCCCTCCTACGAGCAGTACTTC.

This clonotype has ten or more counts. The chain couples TRBV20-1 to TRBJ1-1; no clear D gene. The CDR3 is made up of 14 amino acids. V was trimmed by 6 bases and J by 0 bases, leaving 14 bases between them. The germline CDR1 and CDR2 sequences are DFQATT and SNEGSKA (reference sequence). The chain's CDR3 is CSANVGSLNTEAFF. The CDR3 DNA reads TGCAGTGCCAACGTCGGCAGCCTGAACACTGAAGCTTTCTTT.

This clonotype was observed at least ten times. This chain connects TRBV29-1 to TRBJ2-2, with no clear D. The V gene lost 7 bases and the J gene lost 3 bases, with 15 bases spanning the gap. The germline V gene has CDR1 SQVTM and CDR2 ANQGSEA. The CDR3 covers 14 residues. Here the CDR3 reads CSARQDTYTGELFF. In nucleotides, the CDR3 is TGCAGCGCCCGACAAGACACCTACACCGGGGAGCTGTTTTTT.

The J gene is TRBJ2-7, the V gene TRBV2; TRBD1 agrees at 7 bases. The CDR3 runs 14 residues. V was pared by 5 bases and J by 2 bases, with 6 bases of the junction left unmatched. In germline, CDR1 is SNHLY, CDR2 FYNNEI. The CDR3 sequence: CASSIHQGAYEQYF. The DNA of the CDR3 is TGTGCCAGCAGTATCCATCAGGGGGCCTACGAGCAGTACTTC.

This clonotype turned up a few times. The J gene is TRBJ2-5, the V gene TRBV18; possible D gene TRBD1, 6 bases. This CDR3 has 13 residues. Deletions cut 1 base from V and 7 bases from J, with 10 bases between. CDR1 is KGHSH, CDR2 LQKENI, per germline. CDR3 nucleotides: TGTGCCAGCTCACCACGACAGGAAGGGACCCAGTACTTC. Protein product: CASSPRQEGTQYF.

The CDR3 nucleotides read TGTGCCAGCAGTTTTGGCGGGGCAGGGGATACGCAGTATTTT. This gives the protein CASSFGGAGDTQYF. The chain links TRBV6-5 to TRBJ2-3; possible D gene TRBD2, 6 bases. Trimming left V 4 bases short and J 6 bases short, with 14 bases between. CDR3 length: 14 residues. The germline gives CDR1 MNHEY, CDR2 SVGAGI.

This clonotype was picked up a small number of times. This chain links TRBV11-2 with TRBJ2-5, with 8 bases that match TRBD1. This CDR3 has 15 residues. CDR1 and CDR2 (germline): SGHAT, FQNNGV. Trimming at V came to 4 bases and at J to 1 base, leaving 5 bases not matched to a gene. CDR3 region: CASSSETGVQETQYF. The CDR3 nucleotides read TGTGCCAGCAGCTCCGAGACAGGGGTCCAAGAGACCCAGTACTTC.

This clonotype was picked up many times. This sequence joins TRBV3-1 and TRBJ1-2; D is perhaps TRBD1 (5 bases). V was shortened by 0 bases and J by 9 bases, with 8 bases between the two germline ends. Germline CDR1 and CDR2: LGHDT and YNNKEL (reference sequence). The CDR3 length is 12 residues. Here the CDR3 reads CASSQEGGSYTF. CDR3 sequence (DNA): TGTGCCAGCAGCCAAGAGGGGGGGAGCTACACCTTC. The full variable domain, rest sourced from reference TRBV3-1 and TRBJ1-2, is DTAVSQTPKYLVTQMGNDKSIKCEQNLGHDTMYWYKQDSKKFLKIMFSYNNKELIINETVPNRFSPKSPDKAHLNLHINSLELGDSAVYFCASSQEGGSYTFGSGTRLTVV.